This TCR beta chain was recovered during a study of cytomegalovirus exposure and HLA in healthy donors. Primers for the PCR totalled 60 Vbeta and 13 Jbeta. Clones were sequenced by immunoSEQ multiplex PCR, and TCRdb holds only the in-frame ones, with some missing. The data show 180,000 or so clones, approximately 80% seen once. CDR1 and CDR2 from the germline V gene are SEHNR and FQNEAQ (reference sequence). The V and J ends lost 1 base and 7 bases respectively, with 11 bases between them. The CDR3 is made up of 15 amino acids. This receptor was obtained from a woman between 18 and 30 years old in good health and CMV-seronegative. Sequenced sample: PBMCs. The chain uses TRBV7-9 and TRBJ1-6; D not certain. The CDR3 nucleotides are TGTGCCAGCAGCTTAGGTGTTACGGGGAATTCACCCCTCCACTTT. This sequence encodes CASSLGVTGNSPLHF.